This T cell receptor beta chain was found in a study of OX40 agonist ivuxolimab in advanced cancers. On the study more broadly: At 0.01 to 10 mg/kg, ivuxolimab was administered intravenously to patients every 2 weeks. Partial responses were seen in three patients, one with hepatocellular carcinoma and two with cutaneous melanoma.

This clone was detected only once. Its target is unknown. Assay: immunoSEQ multiplex PCR; the TCRdb copy retains only in-frame clones and omits some. The sample lists roughly 80,000 clones, over 75% occurring once. The V end lost 6 bases, the J end lost 3 bases, and 18 bases lay between the germline ends. CDR1 is MNHEY, CDR2 SVGAGI, per germline. The CDR3 is 15 amino acids. Notes on the study in general: Relatively little clonal expansion, among the lowest observed, appeared in partial responders at 0.1-3.0 mg/kg. There was clonal expansion of CD4+ and CD8+ blood T cells by week 6 at 0.1 to 3.0 mg/kg.

This TCR came from an adult with an advanced solid tumor such as melanoma, head and neck, liver or kidney cancer. Sequenced material: CD4+ or CD8+ T cells sorted from blood, taken in a trial of the OX40 agonist ivuxolimab. The chain carries TRBV6-5 and TRBJ2-7; D call uncertain. The CDR3 loop reads CASRGVFQGNYEQYF. CDR3 coding DNA: TGTGCCAGCAGAGGAGTTTTCCAAGGTAACTACGAGCAGTACTTC.